Following are 31 T cell receptor beta chains from one sample sequenced in a study of T-cell memory formation after mild COVID-19. TCRdb redid the calling of the 5' RACE reads with MiXCR, one entry per CDR3 protein. The sample gives more than 55,000 distinct CDR3 sequences, over 7.5% of which show up once; about 1.1% is in the top ten. Sample: PBMCs or a T cell subset sorted from them (not recorded which). The receptors derive from a man aged 18 to 30 who had mild COVID-19 (a few samples of this study predate the infection). Cell type and time point are not known.

This clonotype was recorded a few times. The V call is TRBV7-3, the J call TRBJ2-7; 7 bases align to TRBD1. This CDR3 contains 15 residues. V lost 0 bases and J lost 6; bases outside the gene matches: 8. CDR1 and CDR2 from the germline V gene are SGHTA and FQGTGA. Written as DNA, the CDR3 is TGTGCCAGCAGCTTAACCCGGGACAGAACGGGCGAGCAGTACTTC. Residues: CASSLTRDRTGEQYF.

In its sample, this clonotype was seen many times. V and J are TRBV12-3 or TRBV12-4 and TRBJ2-2; perhaps TRBD1 as D (6 bases). V lost 8 bases, J lost 2 bases, and 18 bases lay in between. This CDR3 has 16 residues. CDR3 loop: CASGDPGHRNTGELFF. The CDR3 DNA is TGTGCCAGCGGCGATCCGGGACACAGAAACACCGGGGAGCTGTTTTTT.

CDR3 DNA sequence: TGTGCCAGCAGCGTACGCGGGGGTGCTGGAGAGACCCAGTACTTC. Protein product: CASSVRGGAGETQYF. The gene calls are TRBV9 and TRBJ2-5; 7 bases match TRBD2. With 1 base clipped from V and 4 bases from J, the junction kept 7 bases outside the gene matches. There are 15 residues in the CDR3. Germline V gene lookup returns CDR1 SGDLS and CDR2 YYNGEE.

This clonotype was observed a handful of times. The genes are TRBV7-6 and TRBJ2-1; a weak D match, TRBD2 (6 bases). Germline V CDR1 and CDR2: SGHVS, FNYEAQ. This CDR3 has 17 amino acids. The V end was cut by 3 bases, the J end by 0 bases, with 15 bases between. The CDR3 nucleotides are TGTGCCAGCAGCTTTTTCTCAGCGGGCAGCTCCTACAATGAGCAGTTCTTC. Its translation: CASSFFSAGSSYNEQFF.

This clonotype was counted a few times. The rearrangement links TRBV6-5 to TRBJ2-1, with unresolved D. There are 12 residues in the CDR3. The V gene lost 5 bases and the J gene lost 10 bases, with 12 bases spanning the gap. Looked up from germline, CDR1 is MNHEY and CDR2 is SVGAGI. CDR3 DNA: TGTGCCAGCAGTCACCGTGATCGGGAGCAGTTCTTC. It specifies CASSHRDREQFF.

This clonotype was seen only a few times. This rearrangement joins TRBV27 to TRBJ2-7; D is perhaps TRBD1 (6 bases). The germline CDR1 and CDR2 sequences are MNHEY and SMNVEV (reference sequence). V lost 5 bases and J lost 2, with 13 bases in between. The CDR3 length is 14 residues. The DNA for the CDR3 is TGTGCCAGCAGTCCCACCTGGACAGCCTACGAGCAGTACGTC. Encoded protein: CASSPTWTAYEQYV.

In this sample, this clonotype turned up a few times. This chain connects TRBV28 to TRBJ2-6, with TRBD1 as a possible D gene (6 bases). Germline V gene sequence: CDR1 MDHEN, CDR2 SYDVKM. With 7 bases removed from V and 1 base from J, the gap between germline ends came to 14 bases. This CDR3 contains 16 residues. This chain's CDR3 is CASTTGSDSGANVLTF. In DNA form, the CDR3 reads TGTGCCAGCACAACAGGGAGTGATTCTGGGGCCAACGTCCTGACTTTC.

This clonotype was detected a few times. The genes are TRBV7-9 and TRBJ1-4; no clear D gene. The V end was cut by 6 bases, the J end by 4 bases, with 12 bases between. This CDR3 comprises 14 residues. Germline assignment: CDR1 SEHNR and CDR2 FQNEAQ (reference sequence). This CDR3 reads CASRATALNEKLFF. CDR3 nucleotide sequence: TGTGCCAGCAGGGCGACGGCACTTAATGAAAAACTGTTTTTT.

This clonotype was seen a few times. The chain combines TRBV11-2 with TRBJ2-1; weak D call: TRBD2 (5 bases). This CDR3 has 14 residues. Germline assignment: CDR1 SGHAT and CDR2 FQNNGV. Trimming pared 7 bases from V and 0 bases from J, leaving 10 bases between. Here the CDR3 reads CASIGVSSYNEQFF. CDR3 nucleotides: TGTGCCAGCATCGGGGTCAGCTCCTACAATGAGCAGTTCTTC.

This clonotype was seen a few times. This rearrangement joins TRBV7-3 to TRBJ2-1, with D possibly TRBD2 on 6 matching bases. V lost 2 bases, J lost 4 bases, and 9 bases lay in between. This CDR3 has 14 residues. Germline V gives CDR1 SGHTA, CDR2 FQGTGA. The CDR3 nucleotides are TGTGCCAGCAGCTTAGTCGGGGGATACAATGAGCAGTTCTTC. This translates into CASSLVGGYNEQFF.

V gene TRBV9 combines with J gene TRBJ2-5, with 7 positions matching TRBD1. This CDR3 contains 13 residues. The V gene end was trimmed by 3 bases and the J gene end by 4 bases; junction bases not matched to a gene: 3. Germline V gene lookup returns CDR1 SGDLS and CDR2 YYNGEE. The CDR3: CASSANRGETQYF. The CDR3 bases are TGTGCCAGCAGCGCCAACAGGGGAGAGACCCAGTACTTC.

This clonotype occurred a few times. The chain couples TRBV12-3 or TRBV12-4 to TRBJ1-2; D is perhaps TRBD1 (6 bases). The CDR3 sequence is 14 residues long. Between the trimmed V and J ends, which lost 8 bases and 2 bases, there was a span of 15 bases. Here the CDR3 reads CASGQDRKNYGYTF. The DNA of the CDR3 is TGTGCCAGCGGGCAAGACAGGAAGAACTATGGCTACACCTTC.

This clonotype was picked up many times. The chain couples TRBV5-1 to TRBJ2-3, with D maybe TRBD2 (6 bases). Germline V gene lookup returns CDR1 SGHRS and CDR2 YFSETQ. This CDR3 has 13 residues. Trimming removed 5 bases from V and 3 bases from J, with 10 bases in between. For the CDR3, the DNA is TGCGCCAGCAGTTTACGGGGGACAGATACGCAGTATTTT. Its protein is CASSLRGTDTQYF.

This chain uses TRBV6-2 or TRBV6-3 with TRBJ2-7; unclear D gene. Germline lookup yields CDR1 MNHEY and CDR2 SVGEGT. The CDR3 has 12 amino acids. V was clipped by 5 bases and J by 3 bases, with 8 bases between them. The CDR3 is CASSEQGYEQYV. CDR3 coding DNA: TGTGCCAGCAGTGAACAAGGCTACGAGCAGTACGTC.

This clonotype was picked up a small number of times. The V and J genes are TRBV4-3 and TRBJ2-1, with D possibly matching TRBD2 (5 bases). Trimming took 7 bases from V and 0 from J, leaving 16 bases between them. The germline CDR1 and CDR2 sequences are LGHNA and YSLEER. The CDR3 covers 16 residues. The CDR3 DNA is TGCGCCAGCACCTCAAGCCGGGGAAGCTCCTACAATGAGCAGTTCTTC. Its protein is CASTSSRGSSYNEQFF.

This clonotype was counted many times. V gene TRBV6-5 combines with J gene TRBJ2-3, with D possibly being TRBD2 (5 bases). CDR3 length: 15 residues. Germline CDR1 MNHEY, CDR2 SVGAGI. Trimming took 7 bases from V and 1 from J, leaving 15 bases between them. The CDR3 DNA reads TGTGCCAGCACCCAAGTATGGGGAGGCACAGATACGCAGTATTTT. Its translation: CASTQVWGGTDTQYF.

This clonotype was found a few times. J is TRBJ2-2 and V is TRBV4-1, with TRBD2 identical over 10 bases. This CDR3 is built from 17 residues. CDR1 is MGHRA, CDR2 YSYEKL, per germline. With V trimmed by 4 bases and J by 6 bases, 11 bases remained unmatched. This chain's CDR3 is CASSLSGRLAGAGELFF. The CDR3 region has the DNA TGCGCCAGCAGCCTATCAGGGCGCCTAGCGGGAGCCGGGGAGCTGTTTTTT.

The chain links TRBV4-2 to TRBJ2-1; tentatively, D is TRBD1 or TRBD2 (5 bases each). CDR1 and CDR2 (germline): LGHNA, YNFKEQ. Between the trimmed V and J ends, which lost 0 bases and 6 bases, there was a span of 18 bases. The length of the CDR3 is 17 residues. For the CDR3, the DNA is TGTGCCAGCAGCCAAGACCCTCTGGGGCGGGCAGGCAATGAGCAGTTCTTC. Its protein product is CASSQDPLGRAGNEQFF.

This clonotype has a handful of counts. The rearrangement uses TRBV7-2 and TRBJ2-5; D is undetermined. V lost 1 base to trimming and J lost 7 bases, with 13 bases between them. The length of the CDR3 is 14 residues. Germline assignment: CDR1 SGHTA and CDR2 FQGNSA. Here the CDR3 reads CASSLEGPKGTQYF. CDR3 DNA: TGTGCCAGCAGCTTAGAGGGCCCCAAGGGGACCCAGTACTTC.

This clonotype was picked up many times. The J gene is TRBJ2-1, the V gene TRBV7-2, with 9 bases fitting TRBD1. V shed 0 bases, J shed 8 bases, and the junction held 8 bases outside the gene matches. The length of the CDR3 is 16 residues. Germline CDR1 SGHTA, CDR2 FQGNSA. The CDR3 DNA reads as TGTGCCAGCAGCTTAGCGGGACAGGGAGGGTATTATGAGCAGTTCTTC. Amino acid sequence: CASSLAGQGGYYEQFF.

The chain carries TRBV10-3 and TRBJ1-6; 8 bases fit TRBD1. Germline loops: CDR1 ENHRY, CDR2 SYGVKD. Trimming at V came to 5 bases and at J to 8 bases, leaving 2 bases not matched to a gene. There are 13 residues in the CDR3. CDR3 in amino acids: CAISPQGDSPLHF. The CDR3 nucleotides are TGTGCCATCAGTCCACAGGGGGATTCACCCCTCCACTTT.

This chain connects TRBV20-1 to TRBJ1-3, with D possibly TRBD1 on 6 matching bases. V was cut by 6 bases and J by 6 bases, with 21 bases left in between. The germline gives CDR1 DFQATT, CDR2 SNEGSKA (reference sequence). The CDR3 extends over 15 amino acids. The DNA of the CDR3 is TGCAGTGCCCGGCCAGATCCGGGGGCTGTAAACACCATATATTTT. Protein sequence: CSARPDPGAVNTIYF.

Many counts were recorded for this clonotype. The rearrangement uses TRBV20-1 and TRBJ2-5; D gene ambiguous. Trimming removed 2 bases from V and 0 bases from J, with 7 bases in between. Germline-derived CDR1 and CDR2 are DFQATT and SNEGSKA (reference sequence). The CDR3 is 13 amino acids. CDR3 residues: CSARQDDQETQYF. For the CDR3, the DNA is TGCAGTGCTAGACAGGATGACCAAGAGACCCAGTACTTC.

This rearrangement joins TRBV6-5 to TRBJ1-4; no clear D. Trimming pared 5 bases from V and 8 bases from J, leaving 6 bases between. CDR1 and CDR2 (germline): MNHEY, SVGAGI. This CDR3 region has 11 residues. CDR3 sequence (DNA): TGTGCCAGCAGTCAAGGGGAAAAACTGTTTTTT. It specifies CASSQGEKLFF.

This clonotype has more than one count but fewer than ten. CDR3 DNA sequence: TGTGCCAGCCGCATTAACGGGGGGGGCACCGGGGAGCTGTTTTTT. It translates to CASRINGGGTGELFF. This chain uses TRBV7-6 with TRBJ2-2; 8 nucleotides agree with TRBD2. The CDR3 has 15 residues. V dropped 8 bases and J dropped 4; count of bases not matched to a gene: 9. Germline V lookup: CDR1 SGHVS, CDR2 FNYEAQ.

The chain joins TRBV5-4 to TRBJ1-1, with D perhaps TRBD1 (6 bases). This CDR3 has 16 residues. The V gene's germline CDR1 is SGHNT and CDR2 YYREEE (reference sequence). V was shortened by 2 bases and J by 0 bases, with 14 bases between the two germline ends. This CDR3 reads CASSFGGLYMNTEAFF. CDR3 sequence (DNA): TGTGCCAGCAGCTTCGGGGGGCTATACATGAACACTGAAGCTTTCTTT.

This clonotype was recorded a few times. The chain employs TRBV12-3 or TRBV12-4 and TRBJ1-2; D unclear. With 3 bases removed from V and 2 bases from J, the gap between germline ends came to 7 bases. The CDR3 has 13 residues. CDR3 sequence reads: CASSFWLNYGYTF. The CDR3 bases are TGTGCCAGCAGTTTTTGGTTGAACTATGGCTACACCTTC.

At least ten counts were recorded for this clonotype. The V and J genes are TRBV7-8 and TRBJ2-5; tentatively, D is TRBD2 (5 bases). The CDR3 is made up of 14 amino acids. Germline CDR1 reads SGHVS; CDR2 reads FQNEAQ. Trimming left V 3 bases short and J 5 bases short, with 13 bases between. This CDR3 is CASSFWFGEETQYF. CDR3 coding DNA: TGTGCCAGCAGCTTCTGGTTTGGGGAGGAGACCCAGTACTTC.

This clonotype occurred a few times. This chain connects TRBV5-1 to TRBJ2-1, with 7 bases aligning to TRBD1. The CDR3 extends over 14 amino acids. Germline V gives CDR1 SGHRS, CDR2 YFSETQ. V trimming: 5 bases; J trimming: 10 bases; junction bases outside the gene matches: 12. The CDR3, as DNA: TGCGCCAGCAGTGAGGGACAGTACTCCATCGAGCAGTTCTTC. Its protein is CASSEGQYSIEQFF.

This clonotype came up many times. The chain has TRBV5-1 and TRBJ2-5; D call uncertain. This CDR3 region has 14 residues. Trimming shortened V by 0 bases and J by 0 bases, and 6 bases separated the two germline ends. Looked up from germline, CDR1 is SGHRS and CDR2 is YFSETQ. The CDR3 bases are TGCGCCAGCAGCTTGGGGCAGAACCAAGAGACCCAGTACTTC. This translates into CASSLGQNQETQYF.

The table lists this clonotype with many counts. The chain links TRBV7-8 to TRBJ2-1; TRBD1 is a possible D gene (5 bases). In germline, CDR1 is SGHVS, CDR2 FQNEAQ. The CDR3 runs 14 residues. With 5 bases removed from V and 10 bases from J, the gap between germline ends came to 18 bases. The DNA of the CDR3 is TGTGCCAGCAGCACCCGGACGAGCTCAGGGGAGCAGTTCTTC. As protein: CASSTRTSSGEQFF.